Below, 30 T cell receptor beta chains from the same sample are listed, as sequenced in a study of CD8 T cells in Susac syndrome. Roughly 0.45 to 1 ug RNA was reverse transcribed with random hexamers. One entry per CDR3 protein, called by TCRdb with MiXCR from the immunoSEQ multiplex PCR reads. The sample shows about 250,000 distinct CDR3 sequences, roughly 93% of them seen only once. The sample comprised CD4+ T cells from PBMCs. These receptors were taken from a human donor with multiple sclerosis.

The rearrangement joins TRBV20-1 to TRBJ2-1; 8 nucleotides match TRBD2. Germline CDR1 reads DFQATT; CDR2 reads SNEGSKA (reference sequence). V gave up 4 bases and J gave up 0 bases; unmatched junction bases: 8. The CDR3 totals 16 residues. For the CDR3, the DNA is TGCAGTGCTATCTCGACTAGCGCAAGCTCCTACAATGAGCAGTTCTTC. Protein product: CSAISTSASSYNEQFF.

The chain recombines TRBV11-2 with TRBJ1-1; 8 positions agree with TRBD1. V lost 1 base to trimming and J lost 4 bases; unmatched junction nucleotides: 11. Germline V gene lookup returns CDR1 SGHAT and CDR2 FQNNGV. The CDR3 has 17 amino acids. The CDR3 protein is CASSLGYRGAQSTEAFF. As DNA, the CDR3 is TGTGCCAGCAGCTTAGGATACAGGGGGGCGCAGAGCACTGAAGCTTTCTTT.

V gene TRBV2 combines with J gene TRBJ1-1; 12 nucleotides agree with TRBD1. The germline gives CDR1 SNHLY, CDR2 FYNNEI. The V segment lost 6 bases and the J segment 4 bases; nucleotides outside the gene matches: 3. The CDR3 has 14 amino acids. The CDR3: CASRGQGASTEAFF. CDR3 sequence (DNA): TGTGCCAGCAGGGGACAGGGGGCGAGCACTGAAGCTTTCTTT.

The chain uses TRBV30 and TRBJ2-4, with D unclear. The germline V and J ends were trimmed by 0 bases and 2 bases, with 11 bases remaining between them. Germline values: CDR1 GTSNPN, CDR2 SVGIG (reference sequence). This CDR3 is built from 15 residues. The CDR3 DNA sequence: TGTGCCTGGAGTGTACCCGTGGGGACCAAAAACATTCAGTACTTC. Translating gives CAWSVPVGTKNIQYF.

V usage is TRBV12-3 or TRBV12-4 and J usage is TRBJ1-5; D gene ambiguous. This CDR3 has 12 amino acids. Trimming took off 7 bases at V and 4 bases at J, with 8 bases between the two ends. The CDR3 protein is CASNPDNQPQHF. In nucleotides, the CDR3 is TGTGCCAGCAATCCGGATAATCAGCCCCAGCATTTT.

This chain joins TRBV30 and TRBJ1-1; D might be TRBD1 (6 bases). The germline CDR1 and CDR2 sequences are GTSNPN and SVGIG (reference sequence). The V and J ends lost 8 bases and 1 base respectively, with 14 bases between them. This CDR3 contains 13 residues. CDR3 sequence: CAQSGTRNTEAFF. CDR3 DNA sequence: TGTGCCCAATCCGGGACAAGGAACACTGAAGCTTTCTTT.

The chain uses TRBV3-1 and TRBJ2-2, with D possibly matching TRBD1 (5 bases). Looked up from germline, CDR1 is LGHDT and CDR2 is YNNKEL (reference sequence). The CDR3 runs to 15 residues. V lost 1 base and J 0 bases, leaving 6 bases between the germline ends. CDR3 loop: CASSQGRANTGELFF. CDR3 nucleotides: TGTGCCAGCAGCCAAGGCAGGGCGAACACCGGGGAGCTGTTTTTT. Full variable domain (remainder filled in from reference TRBV3-1 and TRBJ2-2): DTAVSQTPKYLVTQMGNDKSIKCEQNLGHDTMYWYKQDSKKFLKIMFSYNNKELIINETVPNRFSPKSPDKAHLNLHINSLELGDSAVYFCASSQGRANTGELFFGEGSRLTVL.

J is TRBJ2-1 and V is TRBV3-1, with TRBD2 as a possible D gene (5 bases). Germline CDR1 and CDR2: LGHDT and YNNKEL (reference sequence). Deletions cut 2 bases from V and 1 base from J, with 9 bases between. The CDR3 spans 15 residues. The CDR3 nucleotides are TGTGCCAGCAGCCAAATGACTACTTCCTACAATGAGCAGTTCTTC. Its protein is CASSQMTTSYNEQFF.

This chain connects TRBV14 to TRBJ1-1; the D is unclear. V was shortened by 0 bases and J by 5 bases, with 19 bases between the two germline ends. Germline lookup yields CDR1 SGHDN and CDR2 FVKESK. The CDR3 extends over 17 amino acids. The CDR3 protein is CASSQDRVRVGGTEAFF. The CDR3 DNA is TGTGCCAGCAGCCAAGATCGGGTTCGGGTTGGAGGGACTGAAGCTTTCTTT.

This rearrangement joins TRBV19 to TRBJ1-1; D gene ambiguous. CDR1 and CDR2 from the germline V gene are LNHDA and SQIVND (reference sequence). The V end lost 3 bases, the J end lost 1 base, and 6 bases lay between the germline ends. The CDR3 has 13 residues. The CDR3 region has the DNA TGTGCCAGTAGTATTGCAGCGAACACTGAAGCTTTCTTT. Protein sequence: CASSIAANTEAFF.

V usage is TRBV5-1 and J usage is TRBJ1-1, with 10 bases lining up with TRBD1. This CDR3 is built from 14 residues. Per the germline V gene, CDR1 is SGHRS and CDR2 is YFSETQ. J lost 3 bases, V lost 4 bases, and 3 bases had no gene match. CDR3 amino acids: CASSTGQGYTEAFF. The CDR3, as DNA: TGCGCCAGCAGCACGGGACAGGGGTACACTGAAGCTTTCTTT.

The CDR3 spells CASSLLHSTGPGDTEAFF. DNA for the CDR3: TGTGCCAGCAGCCTATTACACTCGACAGGCCCGGGGGACACTGAAGCTTTCTTT. The chain joins TRBV7-3 to TRBJ1-1, with D maybe TRBD1 (6 bases). Germline V CDR1 and CDR2: SGHTA, FQGTGA. Trimming stripped 5 bases from V and 3 bases from J, with 25 bases between. The CDR3 is 18 residues long.

V and J are TRBV11-2 and TRBJ2-7; 7 nucleotides line up with TRBD1. V gave up 8 bases and J gave up 7 bases; unmatched junction bases: 17. Per the germline V gene, CDR1 is SGHAT and CDR2 is FQNNGV. This CDR3 is 15 amino acids long. The CDR3 protein is CASRIRDRAGEEQYF. CDR3 in DNA: TGTGCCAGCCGGATCCGTGACAGGGCAGGGGAAGAGCAGTACTTC.

V gene TRBV12-3 or TRBV12-4 combines with J gene TRBJ1-5; 7 bases map to TRBD1. V shed 2 bases and J 5 bases; nucleotides not matched to a gene: 6. This CDR3 spans 15 amino acids. The CDR3 protein is CASSLRSTGDQPQHF. The CDR3 DNA follows: TGTGCCAGCAGTTTAAGGTCCACAGGGGATCAGCCCCAGCATTTT.

The V gene is TRBV2, the J gene TRBJ2-5, with 9 bases matching TRBD2. CDR3 length: 12 amino acids. The germline V gene encodes CDR1 SNHLY and CDR2 FYNNEI. Losses at the gene ends were 5 bases for V and 11 bases for J; bases not matched to a gene: 6. CDR3 coding DNA: TGTGCCAGCAGTCCTAGCGCGGGGGGGCAGTACTTC. Translation: CASSPSAGGQYF.

The rearrangement uses TRBV7-9 and TRBJ2-3; D possibly matches TRBD1 or TRBD2 (5 bases each). V lost 5 bases, J lost 2 bases, and 11 bases lay in between. Per the germline V gene, CDR1 is SEHNR and CDR2 is FQNEAQ (reference sequence). The length of the CDR3 is 14 residues. CDR3 region: CASSAGTYTDTQYF. The CDR3 DNA sequence: TGTGCCAGCAGCGCTGGGACGTACACAGATACGCAGTATTTT. The full variable domain, its missing parts supplied by reference TRBV7-9 and TRBJ2-3, is DTGVSQNPRHKITKRGQNVTFRCDPISEHNRLYWYRQTLGQGPEFLTYFQNEAQLEKSRLLSDRFSAERPKGSFSTLEIQRTEQGDSAMYLCASSAGTYTDTQYFGPGTRLTVL.

The chain is built from TRBV20-1 and TRBJ2-5; TRBD2 aligns across 11 bases. This CDR3 contains 13 residues. Unmatched junction bases numbered 1, after V lost 5 bases and J lost 2 bases. The germline V gene has CDR1 DFQATT and CDR2 SNEGSKA (reference sequence). The CDR3: CSALAGGQETQYF. CDR3 bases: TGCAGTGCTTTAGCGGGGGGGCAAGAGACCCAGTACTTC.

In this sample, this clonotype turned up once. The V call is TRBV27, the J call TRBJ2-1, with D unclear. CDR3 length: 16 amino acids. Trimming took off 6 bases at V and 0 bases at J, with 15 bases between the two ends. Germline V CDR1 and CDR2: MNHEY, SMNVEV (reference sequence). CDR3: CASREPTAVSYNEQFF. Here the CDR3 DNA reads TGTGCCAGCAGGGAGCCTACAGCCGTCTCCTACAATGAGCAGTTCTTC.

The chain joins TRBV5-1 to TRBJ1-5; D gene uncertain. Trimming left V 2 bases short and J 7 bases short, with 1 base between. Germline CDR1 SGHRS, CDR2 YFSETQ. The length of the CDR3 is 10 residues. The CDR3 coding sequence is TGCGCCAGCAGCTTCCAGCCCCAGCATTTT. Translating gives CASSFQPQHF.

The chain employs TRBV2 and TRBJ1-4; unclear D gene. Germline CDR1 reads SNHLY; CDR2 reads FYNNEI. Trimming removed 6 bases at V and 8 bases at J, with 16 bases between. This CDR3 has 14 residues. CDR3 nucleotides: TGTGCCAGCAGGGAGACCCCGGACGTAGAAAAACTGTTTTTT. Residues: CASRETPDVEKLFF.

This chain uses TRBV20-1 with TRBJ2-3; the D gene is possibly TRBD1 (6 bases). This CDR3 comprises 15 residues. Germline CDR1 DFQATT, CDR2 SNEGSKA (reference sequence). Between the trimmed V and J ends, which lost 4 bases and 3 bases, there was a span of 17 bases. The CDR3 nucleotides are TGCAGTGCTACCTGGACAGATCGGTTGACAGATACGCAGTATTTT. Encoded protein: CSATWTDRLTDTQYF.

CDR3 in amino acids: CSARSPGLAGDGELFF. Written as DNA, the CDR3 is TGCAGTGCTAGATCTCCGGGACTAGCGGGAGACGGGGAGCTGTTTTTT. V usage is TRBV20-1 and J usage is TRBJ2-2; 14 bases are shared with TRBD2. This CDR3 contains 16 residues. After removal of 2 bases from V and 7 bases from J, the junction contained 6 bases not matched to a gene. Germline V gene data show CDR1 as DFQATT and CDR2 as SNEGSKA (reference sequence).

The V call is TRBV27, the J call TRBJ2-7, with a tentative D call TRBD2 (5 bases). V lost 0 bases and J 3 bases, leaving 12 bases between the germline ends. The CDR3 length is 15 residues. Germline CDR1 and CDR2: MNHEY and SMNVEV (reference sequence). DNA of the CDR3: TGTGCCAGCAGTTTATCCCGGGAAGGTCGCTACGAGCAGTACGTC. It encodes CASSLSREGRYEQYV.

V and J are TRBV15 and TRBJ1-6, with D perhaps TRBD1 (5 bases). The V end lost 0 bases, the J end lost 7 bases, and 13 bases lay between the germline ends. CDR1 and CDR2 from the germline V gene are LNHNV and YYDKDF (reference sequence). CDR3 length: 16 residues. CDR3 DNA: TGTGCCACCAGCAGAGATAAAGGGGTAGGCAATTCACCCCTCCACTTT. It yields the protein CATSRDKGVGNSPLHF.

This chain links TRBV5-1 with TRBJ1-4, with 8 bases that match TRBD1. The CDR3 is 17 residues long. V shed 2 bases and J 0 bases; nucleotides not matched to a gene: 6. Germline loops: CDR1 SGHRS, CDR2 YFSETQ. CDR3 amino acids: CASSFGTQGATNEKLFF. The DNA for the CDR3 is TGCGCCAGCAGCTTCGGGACACAGGGGGCAACTAATGAAAAACTGTTTTTT.

The chain links TRBV12-3 or TRBV12-4 to TRBJ2-2; weak D call: TRBD2 (5 bases). The ends were cut back, 5 bases at V and 4 bases at J, with 17 bases in the middle. The CDR3 sequence is 16 residues long. CDR3 loop: CASSPTGMGVTGELFF. CDR3 nucleotide sequence: TGTGCCAGCAGTCCGACCGGGATGGGTGTCACCGGGGAGCTGTTTTTT.

The chain links TRBV6-1 to TRBJ2-5, with 10 bases matching TRBD1. CDR3 length equals 16 residues. With V trimmed by 6 bases and J by 3 bases, 10 bases remained unmatched. Per germline, CDR1 MNHNS and CDR2 SASEGT. The CDR3 nucleotides are TGTGCCAGCAGGAACAGACAGGGGGCCCAAAAAGAGACCCAGTACTTC. It translates to CASRNRQGAQKETQYF.

This rearrangement joins TRBV7-9 to TRBJ2-3, with 9 bases lining up with TRBD2. The CDR3 loop spans 16 amino acids. The V gene end was trimmed by 5 bases and the J gene end by 1 base; junction bases not matched to a gene: 7. CDR1 is SEHNR and CDR2 is FQNEAQ in the germline V gene (reference sequence). The CDR3 DNA reads TGTGCCAGCAGCCCTTCGACTAGCGGTCGCACAGATACGCAGTATTTT. It translates to CASSPSTSGRTDTQYF.

This clonotype came up once. Relative to the germline gene, one junction end is altered; a read error may explain this. V is TRBV30 and J is TRBJ2-1; 12 bases map to TRBD2. CDR3 length equals 14 residues. CDR1 and CDR2 from the germline V gene are GTSNPN and SVGIG (reference sequence). CDR3 sequence: CAWTRASGRARAVF. The CDR3 DNA sequence: TGTGCCTGGACGCGGGCTAGCGGGAGGGCCAGGGCGGTCTTC.

This rearrangement joins TRBV12-3 or TRBV12-4 to TRBJ2-7, with a possible D match to TRBD1 (5 bases). The length of the CDR3 is 13 residues. V was trimmed by 6 bases and J by 7 bases, leaving 16 bases between them. The CDR3 sequence is CASSRGRVAEQYF. Here the CDR3 DNA reads TGTGCCAGCAGCCGTGGCAGGGTTGCTGAGCAGTACTTC.